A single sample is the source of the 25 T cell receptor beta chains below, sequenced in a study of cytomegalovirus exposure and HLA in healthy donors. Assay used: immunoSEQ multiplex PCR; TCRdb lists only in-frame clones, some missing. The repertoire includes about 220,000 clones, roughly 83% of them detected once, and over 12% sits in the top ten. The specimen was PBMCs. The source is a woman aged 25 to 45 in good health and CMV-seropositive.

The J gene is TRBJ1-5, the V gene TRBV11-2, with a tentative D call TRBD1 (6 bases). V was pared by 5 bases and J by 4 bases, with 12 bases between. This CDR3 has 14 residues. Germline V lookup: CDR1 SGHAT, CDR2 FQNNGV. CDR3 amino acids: CASSATGRNQPQHF. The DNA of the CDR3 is TGTGCCAGCAGCGCAACAGGGAGGAATCAGCCCCAGCATTTT.

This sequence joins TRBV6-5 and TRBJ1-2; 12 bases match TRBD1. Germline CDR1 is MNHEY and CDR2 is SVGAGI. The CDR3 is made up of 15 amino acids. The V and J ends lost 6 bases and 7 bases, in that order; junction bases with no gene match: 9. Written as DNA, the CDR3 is TGTGCCAGCAGGCGCGCGGGACAGGGGGCCCCTGGCTACACCTTC. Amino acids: CASRRAGQGAPGYTF.

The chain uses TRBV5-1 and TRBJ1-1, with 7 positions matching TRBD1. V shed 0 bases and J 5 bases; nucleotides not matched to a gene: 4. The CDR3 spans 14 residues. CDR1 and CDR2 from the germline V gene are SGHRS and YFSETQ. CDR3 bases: TGCGCCAGCAGCTTGGACAGGGGATATACTGAAGCTTTCTTT. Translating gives CASSLDRGYTEAFF.

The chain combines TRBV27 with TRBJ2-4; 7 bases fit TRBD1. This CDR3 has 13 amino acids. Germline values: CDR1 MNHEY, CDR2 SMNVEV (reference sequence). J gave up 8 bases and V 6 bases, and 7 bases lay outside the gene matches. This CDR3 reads CASSLLQGYIQYF. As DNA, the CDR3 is TGTGCCAGCAGCCTTTTACAGGGGTACATTCAGTACTTC.

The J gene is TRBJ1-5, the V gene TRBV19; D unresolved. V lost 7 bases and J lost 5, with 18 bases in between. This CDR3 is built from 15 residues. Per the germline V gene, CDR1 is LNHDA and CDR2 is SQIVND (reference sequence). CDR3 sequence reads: CASMDLRRGYQPQHF. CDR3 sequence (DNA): TGTGCCAGTATGGACCTCCGTCGGGGATATCAGCCCCAGCATTTT.

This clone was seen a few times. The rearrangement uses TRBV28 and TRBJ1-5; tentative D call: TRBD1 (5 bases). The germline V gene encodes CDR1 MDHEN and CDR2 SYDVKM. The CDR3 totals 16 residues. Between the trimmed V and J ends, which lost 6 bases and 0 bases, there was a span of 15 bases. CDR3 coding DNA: TGTGCCAGCAGAGAGCTGACAGTTTATAGCAATCAGCCCCAGCATTTT. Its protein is CASRELTVYSNQPQHF. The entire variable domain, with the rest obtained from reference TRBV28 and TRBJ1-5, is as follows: DVKVTQSSRYLVKRTGEKVFLECVQDMDHENMFWYRQDPGLGLRLIYFSYDVKMKEKGDIPEGYSVSREKKERFSLILESASTNQTSMYLCASRELTVYSNQPQHFGDGTRLSIL.

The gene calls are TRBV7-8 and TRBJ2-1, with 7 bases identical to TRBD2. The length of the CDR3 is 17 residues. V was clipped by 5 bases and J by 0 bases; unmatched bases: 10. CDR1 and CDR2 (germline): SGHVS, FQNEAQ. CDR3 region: CASSPWGGGSSYNEQFF. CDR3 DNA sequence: TGTGCCAGCAGCCCTTGGGGCGGGGGAAGCTCCTACAATGAGCAGTTCTTC.

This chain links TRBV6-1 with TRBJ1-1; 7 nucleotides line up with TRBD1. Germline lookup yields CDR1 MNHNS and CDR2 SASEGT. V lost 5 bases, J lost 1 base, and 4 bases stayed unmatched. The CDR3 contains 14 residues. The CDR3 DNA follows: TGTGCCAGCAGTTTGACAGGGTGGAACACTGAAGCTTTCTTT. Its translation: CASSLTGWNTEAFF.

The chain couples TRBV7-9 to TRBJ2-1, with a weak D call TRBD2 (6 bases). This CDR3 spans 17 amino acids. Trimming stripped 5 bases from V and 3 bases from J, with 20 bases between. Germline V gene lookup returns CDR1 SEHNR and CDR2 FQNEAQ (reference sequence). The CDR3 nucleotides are TGTGCCAGCAGCCGCCCCGTTGGGGCGGGGATCTACAATGAGCAGTTCTTC. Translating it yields CASSRPVGAGIYNEQFF.

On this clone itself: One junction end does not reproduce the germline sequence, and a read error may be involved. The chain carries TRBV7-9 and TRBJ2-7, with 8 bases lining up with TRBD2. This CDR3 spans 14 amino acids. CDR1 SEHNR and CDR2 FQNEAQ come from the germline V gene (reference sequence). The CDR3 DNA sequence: TGTGCCAGCAGCCTAGCAGCGGGGGCTCACGAGCAGTACTTC. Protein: CASSLAAGAHEQYF.

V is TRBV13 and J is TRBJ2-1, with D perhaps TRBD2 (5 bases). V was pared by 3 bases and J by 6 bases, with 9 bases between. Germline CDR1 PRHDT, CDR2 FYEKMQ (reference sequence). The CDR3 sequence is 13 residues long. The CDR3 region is CASSLGSLNEQFF. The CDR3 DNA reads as TGTGCCAGCAGCTTGGGGAGCCTCAATGAGCAGTTCTTC.

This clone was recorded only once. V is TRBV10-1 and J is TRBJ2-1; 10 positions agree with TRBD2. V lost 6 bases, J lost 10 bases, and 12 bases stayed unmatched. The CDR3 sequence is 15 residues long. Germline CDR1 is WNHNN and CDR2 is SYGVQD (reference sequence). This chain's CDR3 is CASSDEREGLTEQFF. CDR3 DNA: TGCGCCAGCAGCGACGAGCGGGAGGGCCTCACGGAGCAGTTCTTC.

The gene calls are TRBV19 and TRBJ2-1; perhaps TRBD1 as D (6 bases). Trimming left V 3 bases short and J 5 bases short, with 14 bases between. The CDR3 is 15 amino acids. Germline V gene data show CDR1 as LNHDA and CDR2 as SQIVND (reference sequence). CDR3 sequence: CASSIATGPNNEQFF. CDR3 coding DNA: TGTGCCAGTAGTATTGCGACAGGTCCTAACAATGAGCAGTTCTTC.

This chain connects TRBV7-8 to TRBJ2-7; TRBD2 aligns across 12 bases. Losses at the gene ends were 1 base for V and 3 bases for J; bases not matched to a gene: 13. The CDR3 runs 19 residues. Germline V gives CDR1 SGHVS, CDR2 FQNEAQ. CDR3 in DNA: TGTGCCAGCAGCTTAGATCTAGGACTAGCGGGACGATCTAACTACGAGCAGTACTTC. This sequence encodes CASSLDLGLAGRSNYEQYF. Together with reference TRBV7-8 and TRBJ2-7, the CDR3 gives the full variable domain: GAGVSQSPRYKVAKRGQDVALRCDPISGHVSLFWYQQALGQGPEFLTYFQNEAQLDKSGLPSDRFFAERPEGSVSTLKIQRTQQEDSAVYLCASSLDLGLAGRSNYEQYFGPGTRLTVT.

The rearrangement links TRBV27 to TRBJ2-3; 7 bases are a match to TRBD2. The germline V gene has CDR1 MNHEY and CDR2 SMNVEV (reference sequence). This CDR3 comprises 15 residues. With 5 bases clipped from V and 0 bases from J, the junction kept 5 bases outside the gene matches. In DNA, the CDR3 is TGTGCCAGCAGTGGGGGGGAACTTAGCACAGATACGCAGTATTTT. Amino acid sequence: CASSGGELSTDTQYF.

CDR3 protein: CASSPPWDGAYGYTF. The CDR3 DNA reads as TGTGCCAGTAGCCCACCGTGGGACGGGGCCTATGGCTACACCTTC. V gene TRBV19 combines with J gene TRBJ1-2; D is perhaps TRBD1 (5 bases). The V and J ends lost 6 bases and 4 bases respectively, with 18 bases between them. This CDR3 spans 15 amino acids. Germline CDR1 reads LNHDA; CDR2 reads SQIVND (reference sequence).

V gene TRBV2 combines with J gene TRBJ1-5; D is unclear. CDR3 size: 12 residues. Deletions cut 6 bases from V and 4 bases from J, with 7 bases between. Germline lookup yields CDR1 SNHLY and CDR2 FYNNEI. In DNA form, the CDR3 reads TGTGCCAGCAGCGAGAGAAATCAGCCCCAGCATTTT. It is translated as CASSERNQPQHF.

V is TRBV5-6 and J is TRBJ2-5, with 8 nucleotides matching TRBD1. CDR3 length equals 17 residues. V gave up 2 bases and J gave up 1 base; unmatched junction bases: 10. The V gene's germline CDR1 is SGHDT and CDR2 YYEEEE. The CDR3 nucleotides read TGTGCCAGCAGCTTTTTTACGGGACAGGAAGGCCAAGAGACCCAGTACTTC. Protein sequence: CASSFFTGQEGQETQYF. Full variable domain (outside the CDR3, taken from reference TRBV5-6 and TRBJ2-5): DAGVTQSPTHLIKTRGQQVTLRCSPKSGHDTVSWYQQALGQGPQFIFQYYEEEERQRGNFPDRFSGHQFPNYSSELNVNALLLGDSALYLCASSFFTGQEGQETQYFGPGTRLLVL.

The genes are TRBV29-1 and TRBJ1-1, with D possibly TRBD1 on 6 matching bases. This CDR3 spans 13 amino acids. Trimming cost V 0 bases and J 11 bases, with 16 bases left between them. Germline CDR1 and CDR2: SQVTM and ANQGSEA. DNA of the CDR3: TGCAGCGTTGAAGAAAAGACAGGTCAGGGGGCTTTCTTT. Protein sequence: CSVEEKTGQGAFF.

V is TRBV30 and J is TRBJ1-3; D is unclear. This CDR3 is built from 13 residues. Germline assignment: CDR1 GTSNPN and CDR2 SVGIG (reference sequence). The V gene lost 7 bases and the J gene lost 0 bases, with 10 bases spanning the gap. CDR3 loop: CALDWSSGNTIYF. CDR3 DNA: TGTGCCTTAGACTGGAGCTCTGGAAACACCATATATTTT.

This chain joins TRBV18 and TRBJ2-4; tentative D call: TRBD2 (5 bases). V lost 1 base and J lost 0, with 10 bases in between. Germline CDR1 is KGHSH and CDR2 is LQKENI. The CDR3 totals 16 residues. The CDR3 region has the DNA TGTGCCAGCTCACCACTCGGACTTCTAGCCAAAAACATTCAGTACTTC. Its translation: CASSPLGLLAKNIQYF.

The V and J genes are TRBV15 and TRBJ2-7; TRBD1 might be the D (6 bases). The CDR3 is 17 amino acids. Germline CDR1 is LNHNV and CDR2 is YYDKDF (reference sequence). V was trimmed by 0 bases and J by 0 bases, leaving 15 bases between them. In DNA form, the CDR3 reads TGTGCCACCAGCAGAGACTTGAACAGGGCGAGCTCCTACGAGCAGTACTTC. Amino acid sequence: CATSRDLNRASSYEQYF.

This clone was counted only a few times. The CDR3 DNA follows: TGTGCCAGCAGTTACCAAGAGACCCAGTACTTC. Amino acid sequence: CASSYQETQYF. The gene calls are TRBV6-6 and TRBJ2-5, with D unresolved. V dropped 2 bases and J dropped 2 bases, with 0 bases sitting between them. There are 11 residues in the CDR3. Germline lookup yields CDR1 MNHNY and CDR2 SVGAGI (reference sequence).

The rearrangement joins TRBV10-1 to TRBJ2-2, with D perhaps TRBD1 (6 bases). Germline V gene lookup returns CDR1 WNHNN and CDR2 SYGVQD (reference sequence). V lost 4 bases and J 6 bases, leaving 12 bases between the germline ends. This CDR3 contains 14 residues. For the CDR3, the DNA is TGCGCCAGCAGTGGGCGGACAGTGGCCGGGGAGCTGTTTTTT. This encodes CASSGRTVAGELFF.

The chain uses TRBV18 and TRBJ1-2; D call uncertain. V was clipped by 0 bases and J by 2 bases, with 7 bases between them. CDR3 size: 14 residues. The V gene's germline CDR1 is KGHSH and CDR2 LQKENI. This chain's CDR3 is CASSPPSQNYGYTF. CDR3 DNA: TGTGCCAGCTCACCACCTAGCCAGAACTATGGCTACACCTTC.